These 5 T cell receptor beta chains were all obtained from the same sample, sequenced in a study of cytomegalovirus exposure and HLA in healthy donors. The PCR ran on 60 Vbeta and 13 Jbeta primers. The table came from immunoSEQ multiplex PCR; TCRdb's copy has only in-frame clones and leaves some out. The sample comprises around 110,000 clones, over 65% of which are singletons, and more than 6.5% rests with the top ten. The sequenced material came from PBMCs. These receptors were collected from a woman aged 35 to 49 in good health and CMV-seropositive.

This sequence joins TRBV5-1 and TRBJ2-7, with 9 bases aligning to TRBD1. Germline CDR1 reads SGHRS; CDR2 reads YFSETQ. This CDR3 has 17 amino acids. The V segment lost 1 base and the J segment 3 bases; nucleotides outside the gene matches: 11. The DNA of the CDR3 is TGCGCCAGCAGCTTGACAGCTCCTGACAGGGGGGACTACGAGCAGTACTTC. The encoded protein is CASSLTAPDRGDYEQYF. Filled out from reference TRBV5-1 and TRBJ2-7, the complete variable domain reads KAGVTQTPRYLIKTRGQQVTLSCSPISGHRSVSWYQQTPGQGLQFLFEYFSETQRNKGNFPGRFSGRQFSNSRSEMNVSTLELGDSALYLCASSLTAPDRGDYEQYFGPGTRLTVT.

This clone has only a few counts. The V gene is TRBV10-2, the J gene TRBJ2-2, with 14 bases fitting TRBD2. Germline CDR1 is WSHSY and CDR2 is SAAADI. With 4 bases clipped from V and 4 bases from J, the junction kept 8 bases outside the gene matches. The length of the CDR3 is 18 residues. The CDR3 here is CASSVGLAGGRITGELFF. CDR3 coding DNA: TGCGCCAGCAGTGTTGGACTAGCGGGAGGTCGGATCACCGGGGAGCTGTTTTTT.

The table lists this clone with a few counts. At one of its ends the junction is not consistent with the germline gene, which may arise from a read error. The gene calls are TRBV2 and TRBJ1-1, with D maybe TRBD1 (5 bases). CDR1 and CDR2 (germline): SNHLY, FYNNEI. The CDR3 has 15 amino acids. The CDR3 DNA reads as TGTGCCAGCAGTGATTCCAGGGTAGGGAACGCTGAAGCTTTCTTT. Amino acid sequence: CASSDSRVGNAEAFF.

The chain uses TRBV19 and TRBJ1-2; 9 nucleotides match TRBD1. CDR1 and CDR2 (germline): LNHDA, SQIVND (reference sequence). Unmatched junction bases numbered 16, after V lost 5 bases and J lost 6 bases. The CDR3 extends over 17 amino acids. CDR3 loop: CASSSLPGTGRWNGYTF. The DNA of the CDR3 is TGTGCCAGTAGTTCACTACCCGGGACAGGGCGATGGAATGGCTACACCTTC. Supplemented by reference TRBV19 and TRBJ1-2, the full variable domain reads DGGITQSPKYLFRKEGQNVTLSCEQNLNHDAMYWYRQDPGQGLRLIYYSQIVNDFQKGDIAEGYSVSREKKESFPLTVTSAQKNPTAFYLCASSSLPGTGRWNGYTFGSGTRLTVV.

This clone came up a few times. The rearrangement uses TRBV11-2 and TRBJ2-7, with 7 nucleotides matching TRBD1. CDR1 is SGHAT, CDR2 FQNNGV, per germline. The CDR3 runs 13 residues. V lost 4 bases and J lost 3; bases outside the gene matches: 3. The CDR3 region is CASSSGTVYEQYF. The DNA for the CDR3 is TGTGCCAGCAGCTCCGGGACAGTCTACGAGCAGTACTTC.